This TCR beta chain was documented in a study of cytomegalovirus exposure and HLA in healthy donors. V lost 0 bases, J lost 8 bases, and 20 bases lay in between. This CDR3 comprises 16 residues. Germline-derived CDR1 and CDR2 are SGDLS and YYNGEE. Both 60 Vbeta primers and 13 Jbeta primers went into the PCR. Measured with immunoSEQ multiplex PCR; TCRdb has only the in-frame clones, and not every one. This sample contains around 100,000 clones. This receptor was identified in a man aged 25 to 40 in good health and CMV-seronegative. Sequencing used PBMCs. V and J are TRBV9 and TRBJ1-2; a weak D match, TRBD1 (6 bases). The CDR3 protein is CASSVEGDTRNSGYTF. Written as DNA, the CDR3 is TGTGCCAGCAGCGTAGAAGGGGACACCCGCAATTCCGGCTACACCTTC.